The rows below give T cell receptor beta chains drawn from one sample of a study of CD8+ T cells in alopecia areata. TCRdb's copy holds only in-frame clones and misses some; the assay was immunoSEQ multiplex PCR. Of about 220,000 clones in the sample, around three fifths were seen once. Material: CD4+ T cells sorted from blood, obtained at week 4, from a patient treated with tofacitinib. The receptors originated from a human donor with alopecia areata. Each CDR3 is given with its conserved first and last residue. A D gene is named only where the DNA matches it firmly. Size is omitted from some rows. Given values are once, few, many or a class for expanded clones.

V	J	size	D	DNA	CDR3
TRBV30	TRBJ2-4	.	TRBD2	TGTGCCTGGAGTGCCGGACTAGCGGGGATTAAAAACATTCAGTACTTC	CAWSAGLAGIKNIQYF
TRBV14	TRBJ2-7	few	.	TGTGCCAGCAGCCAAGAGTTTGGTTTGTTCAAGTACTTC	CASSQEFGLFKYF
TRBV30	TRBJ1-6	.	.	TGTGCCTGGAGGGGCAGGGATTCACCCCTCCACTTT	CAWRGRDSPLHF
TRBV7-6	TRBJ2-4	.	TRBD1	TGTGCCAGCAGCTTACACCAGGGGGTACTAAACATTCAGTACTTC	CASSLHQGVLNIQYF
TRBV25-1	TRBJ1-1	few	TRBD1	TGTGCCAGCAGTGATCGACCGGGACAGGGTCCCACTGAAGCTTTCTTT	CASSDRPGQGPTEAFF
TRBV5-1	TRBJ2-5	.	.	TGCGCCAGCAGCTCGACTGGGGGGGCAGAGACCCAGTACTTC	CASSSTGGAETQYF
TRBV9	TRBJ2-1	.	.	TGTGCCAGCAGCGTCTCACCTGGGGTGTGGTACAATGAGCAGTTCTTC	CASSVSPGVWYNEQFF
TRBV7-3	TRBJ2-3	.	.	TGTGCCAGCTCAATCCAGGGCACTAGCACAGATACGCAGTATTTT	CASSIQGTSTDTQYF
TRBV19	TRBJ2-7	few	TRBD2	TGTGCCAGTAGTCGTACTAGCGGCGTACAGGAGCAGTACTTC	CASSRTSGVQEQYF
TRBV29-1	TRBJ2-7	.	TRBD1	TGCAGCGCGGGACAGAGCTCCTACGAGCAGTACTTC	CSAGQSSYEQYF
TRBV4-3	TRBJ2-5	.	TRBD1	TGCGCCAGCAGCCAAGAAGTTGAAGGGGGCGCCGAGACCCAGTACTTC	CASSQEVEGGAETQYF
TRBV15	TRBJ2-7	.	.	TGTGCCACCAGCAGAGCACGGGGGCCAACCTACGAGCAGTACTTC	CATSRARGPTYEQYF
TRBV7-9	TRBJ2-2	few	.	TGTGCCAGCAGCAAACCCGGGACATCCGGGGAGCTGTTTTTT	CASSKPGTSGELFF
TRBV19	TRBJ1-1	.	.	TGTGCCACCACCCGAAAGTGGGGGGTGGGTATGAACACTGAAGCTTTCTTT	CATTRKWGVGMNTEAFF
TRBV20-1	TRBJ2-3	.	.	TGCAGTGCCCAAATTTCAGATACGCAGTATTTT	CSAQISDTQYF
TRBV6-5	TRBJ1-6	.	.	TGTGCCAGCAGCTCCTTCGCCGTGGCACCCCTCCACTTT	CASSSFAVAPLHF
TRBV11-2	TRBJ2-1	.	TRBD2	TGTGCCAGCAGCCTCTCCGTCGCGGGGGAGGATGAGCAGTTCTTC	CASSLSVAGEDEQFF
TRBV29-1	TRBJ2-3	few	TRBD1	TGCAGCGTTGCCGGACAGGGAGGAGATACGCAGTATTTT	CSVAGQGGDTQYF
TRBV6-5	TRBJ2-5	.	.	TGTGCCAGCAGCCGGAGTGTTATGGAGACCCAGTACTTC	CASSRSVMETQYF
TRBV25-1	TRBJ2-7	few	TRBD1	TGTGCCAGCAGTGCGGGACAGTTATCCTACGAGCAGTACTTC	CASSAGQLSYEQYF
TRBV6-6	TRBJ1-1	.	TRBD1	TGTGCCAGCACCACAGGGGCTTTAAACACTGAAGCTTTCTTT	CASTTGALNTEAFF
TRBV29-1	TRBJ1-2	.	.	TGCAGCGTTGCGGGGGGCGGGTATGGCTACACCTTC	CSVAGGGYGYTF
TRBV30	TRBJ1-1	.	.	TGTGCCTGGAGTGTAGCGAACAGGGAGAACACTGAAGCTTTCTTT	CAWSVANRENTEAFF
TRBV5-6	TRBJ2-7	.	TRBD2	TGTGCCAGCAGCTTTGCAAGCGGGGGGGCCTACGAGCAGTACTTC	CASSFASGGAYEQYF
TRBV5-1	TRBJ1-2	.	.	TGCGCCAGCAGCACACCAGGGATCAACTACACCTTC	CASSTPGINYTF
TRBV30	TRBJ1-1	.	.	TGTGCCTGGAGTGTTGGGGGACCCACTGAAGCTTTCTTT	CAWSVGGPTEAFF
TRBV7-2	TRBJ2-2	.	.	TGTGCCAGCCCCATAACTGGGGGGCTGAACACCGGGGAGCTGTTTTTT	CASPITGGLNTGELFF